This TCR beta chain is from a study of breast tumors, draining lymph nodes, adjacent tissues. This clonotype was observed a few times. Its cognate antigen is unknown. The CDR3 sequence is 13 residues long. Germline-derived CDR1 and CDR2 are MNHNS and SASEGT. The ends were cut back, 4 bases at V and 3 bases at J, with 10 bases in the middle. The lymph nodes were axillary draining lymph nodes from breast cancer patients. MiXCR, applied by TCRdb to the multiplex PCR reads, yields one record per CDR3 protein. This sample yields 150,000 to 200,000 distinct CDR3 sequences, of which 25% to 40% are seen a single time; 3.5% to 4.5% belongs to the top ten. Whole-study results and caveats: Luminal-like breast cancer showed significantly higher tumor–nontumor repertoire similarity than basal-like. That most tumor T cells come from lymph nodes remained unproven. Tumor repertoires ranked between lymph nodes and nontumor tissue in diversity, with V and J gene preferences. Data fit most tumor T cells coming from lymph node, expanding in tumor.

This chain links TRBV6-1 with TRBJ2-7; D gene unclear. The sequencing sample was made of axillary lymph node tissue. The sequence was obtained from a female donor with breast cancer. Some clones in this sample may be carry-over from other donors' samples. The CDR3 sequence is CASSAQHYYEQYF. As DNA, the CDR3 is TGTGCCAGCAGTGCCCAACACTACTACGAGCAGTACTTC.